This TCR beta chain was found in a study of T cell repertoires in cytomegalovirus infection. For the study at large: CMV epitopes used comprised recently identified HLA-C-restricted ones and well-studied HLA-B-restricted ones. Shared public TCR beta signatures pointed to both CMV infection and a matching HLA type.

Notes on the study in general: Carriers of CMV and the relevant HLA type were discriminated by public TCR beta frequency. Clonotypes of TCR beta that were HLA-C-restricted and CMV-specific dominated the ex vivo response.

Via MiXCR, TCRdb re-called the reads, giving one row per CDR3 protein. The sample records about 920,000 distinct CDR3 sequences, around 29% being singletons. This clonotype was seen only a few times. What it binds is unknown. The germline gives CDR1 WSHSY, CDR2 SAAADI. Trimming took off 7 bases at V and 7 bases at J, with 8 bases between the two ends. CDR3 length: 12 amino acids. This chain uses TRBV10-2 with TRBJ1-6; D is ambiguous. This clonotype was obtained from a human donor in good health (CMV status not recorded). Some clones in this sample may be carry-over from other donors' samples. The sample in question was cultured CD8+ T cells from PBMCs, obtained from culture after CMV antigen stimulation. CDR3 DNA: TGCGCCAGCAAAGGAATGAATTCACCCCTCCACTTT. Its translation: CASKGMNSPLHF.